This entry describes one TCR beta chain. The sample originates from a study of T cells in Graves' hyperthyroidism and ophthalmopathy. This CDR3 spans 14 amino acids. Germline-derived CDR1 and CDR2 are SNHLY and FYNNEI. Trimming left V 7 bases short and J 3 bases short, with 12 bases between. The source material, RNA transcripts, was used to amplify TCR beta CDR3 regions. The study used the HTBI primer set for a first-round RT-PCR of the TCR CDR3. TCRdb re-analysed the multiplex PCR reads in MiXCR, keeping a single row per CDR3 protein. Of 500,000 to 800,000 distinct CDR3 sequences in the sample, about 45% are singletons; the top ten hold less than 9%.

This TCR derives from an adult man with Graves' disease, either hyperthyroidism or ophthalmopathy (not recorded which). Sequenced: peripheral blood or thyroid tissue (not recorded which). The rearrangement uses TRBV2 and TRBJ2-2; TRBD2 is a possible D gene (6 bases). The CDR3 spells CASKGLGDTGELFF. The CDR3 DNA reads as TGTGCCAGCAAGGGACTCGGGGACACCGGGGAGCTGTTTTTT.